Shown below are 2 T cell receptor beta chains from a single sample sequenced in a study of blood T cell repertoires in COVID-19. Data came from immunoSEQ multiplex PCR; TCRdb stores just in-frame clones and leaves some out. The sample gives around 200,000 clones, around 90% of which show up once; roughly 2.7% is in the top ten. Sequencing used PBMCs or T cells enriched from blood (not recorded which). These receptors all come from a woman in her 30s who had recovered from COVID-19.

This chain links TRBV19 with TRBJ1-6; no firm D call. Germline V gene sequence: CDR1 LNHDA, CDR2 SQIVND (reference sequence). Trimming took 3 bases from V and 8 from J, leaving 17 bases between them. This CDR3 comprises 16 residues. The CDR3 DNA is TGTGCCAGTAGTATCGCAATCCGAGGGCCTGATTCACCCCTCCACTTT. Translation: CASSIAIRGPDSPLHF.

The rearrangement uses TRBV9 and TRBJ2-7; D uncertain. Germline assignment: CDR1 SGDLS and CDR2 YYNGEE. Trimming removed 4 bases at V and 1 base at J, with 12 bases between. CDR3 length: 14 residues. The CDR3 spells CASSPRHLSYEQYF. The CDR3 DNA sequence: TGTGCCAGCAGCCCTCGACACCTATCCTACGAGCAGTACTTC.